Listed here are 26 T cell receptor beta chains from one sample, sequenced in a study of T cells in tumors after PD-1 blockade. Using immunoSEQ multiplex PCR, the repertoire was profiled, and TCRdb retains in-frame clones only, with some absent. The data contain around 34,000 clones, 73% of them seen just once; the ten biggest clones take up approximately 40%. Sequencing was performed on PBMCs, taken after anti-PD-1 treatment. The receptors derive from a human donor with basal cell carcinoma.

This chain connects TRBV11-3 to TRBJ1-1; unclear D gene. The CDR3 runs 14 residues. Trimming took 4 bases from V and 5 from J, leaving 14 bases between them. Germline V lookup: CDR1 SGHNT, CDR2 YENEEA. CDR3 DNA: TGTGCCAGCAGCTCTTTCTTCTTAGGGACTGAAGCTTTCTTT. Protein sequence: CASSSFFLGTEAFF.

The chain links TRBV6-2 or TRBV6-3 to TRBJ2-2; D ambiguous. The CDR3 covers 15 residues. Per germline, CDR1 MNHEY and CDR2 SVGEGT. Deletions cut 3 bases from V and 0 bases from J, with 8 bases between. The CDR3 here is CASSYFNPNTGELFF. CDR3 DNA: TGTGCCAGCAGTTATTTCAATCCGAACACCGGGGAGCTGTTTTTT.

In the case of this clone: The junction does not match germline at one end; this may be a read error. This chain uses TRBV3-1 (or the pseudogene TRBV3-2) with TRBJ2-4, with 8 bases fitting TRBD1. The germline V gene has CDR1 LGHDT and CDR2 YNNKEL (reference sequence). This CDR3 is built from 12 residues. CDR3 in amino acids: CASSQEAGGAHF. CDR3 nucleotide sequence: TGTGCCAGCAGCCAAGAGGCAGGGGGCGCCCACTTC.

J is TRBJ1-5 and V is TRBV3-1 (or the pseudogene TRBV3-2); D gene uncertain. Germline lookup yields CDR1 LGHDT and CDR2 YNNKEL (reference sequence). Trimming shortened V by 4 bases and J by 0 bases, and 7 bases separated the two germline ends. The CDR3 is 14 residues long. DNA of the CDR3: TGTGCCAGCAGCCGGGTAGCTAGCAATCAGCCCCAGCATTTT. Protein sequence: CASSRVASNQPQHF.

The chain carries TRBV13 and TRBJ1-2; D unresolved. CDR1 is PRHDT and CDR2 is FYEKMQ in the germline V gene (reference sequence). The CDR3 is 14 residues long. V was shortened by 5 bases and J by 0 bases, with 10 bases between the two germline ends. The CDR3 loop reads CASSLLLPNYGYTF. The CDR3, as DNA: TGTGCCAGCAGCCTCTTACTTCCTAACTATGGCTACACCTTC.

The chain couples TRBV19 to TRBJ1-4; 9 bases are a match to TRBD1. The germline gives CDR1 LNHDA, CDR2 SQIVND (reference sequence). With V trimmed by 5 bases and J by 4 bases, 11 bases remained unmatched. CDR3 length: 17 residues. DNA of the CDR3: TGTGCCAGTAGTTCCCGGGGACAGGGCCTTTTTAATGAAAAACTGTTTTTT. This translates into CASSSRGQGLFNEKLFF.

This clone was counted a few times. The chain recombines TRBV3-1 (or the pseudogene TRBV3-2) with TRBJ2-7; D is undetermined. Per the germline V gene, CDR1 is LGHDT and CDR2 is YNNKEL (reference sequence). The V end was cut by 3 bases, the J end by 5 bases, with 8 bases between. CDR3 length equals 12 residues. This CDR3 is CASSQDEHEQYF. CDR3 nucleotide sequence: TGTGCCAGCAGCCAGGATGAACACGAGCAGTACTTC.

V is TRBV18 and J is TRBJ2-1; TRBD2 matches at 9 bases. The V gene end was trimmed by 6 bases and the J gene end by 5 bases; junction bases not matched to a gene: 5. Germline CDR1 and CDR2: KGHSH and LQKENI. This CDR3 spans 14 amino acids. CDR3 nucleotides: TGTGCCAGCTCCCTCAAGCGGGGGGACAATGAGCAGTTCTTC. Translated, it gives CASSLKRGDNEQFF.

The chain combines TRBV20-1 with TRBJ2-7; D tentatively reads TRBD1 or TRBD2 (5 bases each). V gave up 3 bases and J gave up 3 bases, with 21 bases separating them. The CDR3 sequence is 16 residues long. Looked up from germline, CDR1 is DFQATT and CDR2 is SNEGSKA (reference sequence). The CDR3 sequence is CSASESGTPRGYEQYF. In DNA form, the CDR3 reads TGCAGTGCTAGTGAATCCGGGACCCCAAGGGGCTACGAGCAGTACTTC.

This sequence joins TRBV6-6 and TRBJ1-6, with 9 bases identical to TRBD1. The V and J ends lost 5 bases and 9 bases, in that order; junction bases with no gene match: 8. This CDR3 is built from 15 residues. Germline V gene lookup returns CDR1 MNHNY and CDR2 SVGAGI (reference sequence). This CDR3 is CASSPKEDRGSPLHF. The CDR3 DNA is TGTGCCAGCAGTCCGAAAGAGGACAGGGGTTCACCCCTCCACTTT.

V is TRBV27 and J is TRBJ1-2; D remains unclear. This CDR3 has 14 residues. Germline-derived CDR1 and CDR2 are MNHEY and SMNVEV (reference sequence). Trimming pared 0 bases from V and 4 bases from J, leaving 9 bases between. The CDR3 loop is CASSLSSGTYGYTF. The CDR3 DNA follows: TGTGCCAGCAGTTTATCGTCGGGTACCTATGGCTACACCTTC.

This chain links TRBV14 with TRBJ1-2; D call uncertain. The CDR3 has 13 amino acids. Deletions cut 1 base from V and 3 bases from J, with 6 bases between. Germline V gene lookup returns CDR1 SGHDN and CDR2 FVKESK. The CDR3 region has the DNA TGTGCCAGCAGCCAAGGACGGTACTATGGCTACACCTTC. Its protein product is CASSQGRYYGYTF. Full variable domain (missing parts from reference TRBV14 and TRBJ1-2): EAGVTQFPSHSVIEKGQTVTLRCDPISGHDNLYWYRRVMGKEIKFLLHFVKESKQDESGMPNNRFLAERTGGTYSTLKVQPAELEDSGVYFCASSQGRYYGYTFGSGTRLTVV.

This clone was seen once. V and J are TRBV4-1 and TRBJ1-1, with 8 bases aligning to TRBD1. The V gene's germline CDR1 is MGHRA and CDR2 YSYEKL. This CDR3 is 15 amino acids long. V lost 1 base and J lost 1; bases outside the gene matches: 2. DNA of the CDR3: TGCGCCAGCAGCCAAGGGACAGGGCCGAACACTGAAGCTTTCTTT. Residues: CASSQGTGPNTEAFF.

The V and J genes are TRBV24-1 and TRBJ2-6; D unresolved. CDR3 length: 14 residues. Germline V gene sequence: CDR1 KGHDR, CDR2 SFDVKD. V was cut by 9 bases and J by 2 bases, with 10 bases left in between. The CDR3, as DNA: TGTGCCACCCAAAGAACAGCTGGGGCCAACGTCCTGACTTTC. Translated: CATQRTAGANVLTF.

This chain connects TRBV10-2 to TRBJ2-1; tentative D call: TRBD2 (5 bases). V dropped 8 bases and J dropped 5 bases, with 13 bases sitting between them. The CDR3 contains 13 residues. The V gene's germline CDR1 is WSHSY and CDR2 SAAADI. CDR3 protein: CASGGRVDNEQFF. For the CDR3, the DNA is TGCGCCAGCGGAGGCCGCGTGGACAATGAGCAGTTCTTC.

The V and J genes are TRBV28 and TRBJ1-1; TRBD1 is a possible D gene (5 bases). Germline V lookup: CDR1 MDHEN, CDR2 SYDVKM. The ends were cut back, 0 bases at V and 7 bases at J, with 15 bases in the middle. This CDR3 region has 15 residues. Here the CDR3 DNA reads TGTGCCAGCAGTTTATGGGGCCCCAGAAGGGGTGAAGCTTTCTTT. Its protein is CASSLWGPRRGEAFF.

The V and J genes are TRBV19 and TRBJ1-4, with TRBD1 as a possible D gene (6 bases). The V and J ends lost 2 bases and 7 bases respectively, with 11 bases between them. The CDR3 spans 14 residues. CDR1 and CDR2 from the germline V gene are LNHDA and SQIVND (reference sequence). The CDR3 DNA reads TGTGCCAGTAGTATAACAGGGTCAACTGAAAAACTGTTTTTT. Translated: CASSITGSTEKLFF.

The CDR3 nucleotides are TGTGCCAGCAGTACTTCCTGGCGGGAGAATTACAATGAGCAGTTCTTC. Protein product: CASSTSWRENYNEQFF. The V and J genes are TRBV6-6 and TRBJ2-1, with 7 bases identical to TRBD2. This CDR3 spans 16 amino acids. Looked up from germline, CDR1 is MNHNY and CDR2 is SVGAGI (reference sequence). Trimming cost V 5 bases and J 4 bases; bases outside gene matches: 11.

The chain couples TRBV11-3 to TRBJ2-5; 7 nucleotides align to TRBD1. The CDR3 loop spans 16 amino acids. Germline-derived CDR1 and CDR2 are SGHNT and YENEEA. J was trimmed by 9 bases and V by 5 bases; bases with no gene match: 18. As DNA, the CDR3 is TGTGCCAGCAGCACCGCGTACCCGGGGACAGCAGGGTCCCAGTACTTC. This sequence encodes CASSTAYPGTAGSQYF.

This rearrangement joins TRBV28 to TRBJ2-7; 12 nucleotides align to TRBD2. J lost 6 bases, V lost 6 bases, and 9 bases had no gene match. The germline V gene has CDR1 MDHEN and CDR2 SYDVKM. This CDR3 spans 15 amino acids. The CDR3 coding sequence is TGTGCCAGCAGGCGAGCTAGCGGGAGGGGGACCGAGCAGTACTTC. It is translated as CASRRASGRGTEQYF.

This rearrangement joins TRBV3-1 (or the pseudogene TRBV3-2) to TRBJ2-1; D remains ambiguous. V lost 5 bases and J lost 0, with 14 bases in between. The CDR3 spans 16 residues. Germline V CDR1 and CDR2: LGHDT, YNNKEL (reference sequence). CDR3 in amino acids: CASSRSSESSYNEQFF. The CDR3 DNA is TGTGCCAGCAGCAGATCGAGCGAGAGCTCCTACAATGAGCAGTTCTTC.

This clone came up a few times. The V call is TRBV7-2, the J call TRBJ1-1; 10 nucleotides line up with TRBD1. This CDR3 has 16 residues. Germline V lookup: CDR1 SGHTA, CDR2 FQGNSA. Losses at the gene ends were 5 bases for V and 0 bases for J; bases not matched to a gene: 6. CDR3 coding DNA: TGTGCCAGCAGCCGCAAGGGACAGGGGTTGAACACTGAAGCTTTCTTT. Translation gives CASSRKGQGLNTEAFF.

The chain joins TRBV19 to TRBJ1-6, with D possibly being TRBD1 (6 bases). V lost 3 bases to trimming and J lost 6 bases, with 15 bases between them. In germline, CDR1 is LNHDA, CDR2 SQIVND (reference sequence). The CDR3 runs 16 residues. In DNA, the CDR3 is TGTGCCAGTAGTATTAAATGGCAGGGGTTTAATTCACCCCTCCACTTT. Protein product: CASSIKWQGFNSPLHF.

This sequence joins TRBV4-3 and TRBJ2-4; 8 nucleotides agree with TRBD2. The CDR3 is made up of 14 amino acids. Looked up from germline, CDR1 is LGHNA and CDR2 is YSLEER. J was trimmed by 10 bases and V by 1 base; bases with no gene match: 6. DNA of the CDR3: TGCGCCAGCAGCCAAGCGGAGCGGGAGTCTATTCAGTACTTC. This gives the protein CASSQAERESIQYF.

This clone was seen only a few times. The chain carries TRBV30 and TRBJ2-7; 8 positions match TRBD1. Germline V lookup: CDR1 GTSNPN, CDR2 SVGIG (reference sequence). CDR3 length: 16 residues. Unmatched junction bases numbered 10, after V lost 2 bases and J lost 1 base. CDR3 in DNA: TGTGCCTGGAGTCGAAAGGACAGGGCGGGTTCCTACGAGCAGTACTTC. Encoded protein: CAWSRKDRAGSYEQYF. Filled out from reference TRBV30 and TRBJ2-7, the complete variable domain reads SQTIHQWPATLVQPVGSPLSLECTVEGTSNPNLYWYRQAAGRGLQLLFYSVGIGQISSEVPQNLSASRPQDRQFILSSKKLLLSDSGFYLCAWSRKDRAGSYEQYFGPGTRLTVT.

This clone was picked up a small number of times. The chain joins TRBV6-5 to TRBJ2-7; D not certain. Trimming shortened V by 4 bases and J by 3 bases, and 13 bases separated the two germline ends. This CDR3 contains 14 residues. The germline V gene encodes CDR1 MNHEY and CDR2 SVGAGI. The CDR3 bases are TGTGCCAGCAGTTTCGGGCCGAGAGACTACGAGCAGTACTTC. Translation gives CASSFGPRDYEQYF.